Below are 20 T cell receptor beta chains sequenced from a single sample in a study of molecular identifiers for immune sequencing clone quantification. TCRdb itself ran the PCR reads through MiXCR, one entry per CDR3 protein. The data show 90,000 to 120,000 distinct CDR3 sequences, 36% seen once. What was sequenced was naive CD8+ T cells from blood, with Jurkat cell RNA spiked in. The subset is: FACS-sorted CD8+CD4-CCR7+CD45RA+ naive T cells. These receptors originate from a human donor in good health. Some libraries in this study had Jurkat cell RNA spiked in.

In the case of this clonotype: An end of the junction differs from the germline gene, which may be a read error. Here the CDR3 DNA reads TGTGCCAGCAGTTCCTCCCGCTACAATGAGCGGTTCTTC. It encodes CASSSSRYNERFF. This chain uses TRBV6-2 or TRBV6-3 with TRBJ2-1; D gene uncertain. Germline CDR1 reads MNHEY; CDR2 reads SVGEGT. This CDR3 comprises 13 residues.

V is TRBV4-3 and J is TRBJ2-7, with 7 bases identical to TRBD2. The CDR3 totals 15 residues. Germline-derived CDR1 and CDR2 are LGHNA and YSLEER. The J segment lost 3 bases and the V segment lost 1 base, leaving 6 bases of the junction unmatched. The DNA of the CDR3 is TGCGCCAGCAGCCAAGCGGGGATAGCGGGCTACGAGCAGTACTTC. It translates to CASSQAGIAGYEQYF.

Details on this clonotype: Relative to the germline gene, one junction end is altered; a read error may explain this. This chain joins TRBV7-2 and TRBJ2-3; weak D call: TRBD1 (6 bases). Germline CDR1 reads SGHTA; CDR2 reads FQGNSA. This CDR3 is built from 15 residues. CDR3 bases: TGTGCCAGCAGCCCCAGCCGGGACAACACAGCTACGCAGTATTTT. Its protein is CASSPSRDNTATQYF.

This clonotype was detected ten times or more. This chain uses TRBV11-2 with TRBJ2-1; the D is unclear. Germline V gene lookup returns CDR1 SGHAT and CDR2 FQNNGV. The ends were cut back, 3 bases at V and 7 bases at J, with 4 bases in the middle. The length of the CDR3 is 11 residues. The CDR3 DNA sequence: TGTGCCAGCAGCTTCACTAATGAGCAGTTCTTC. Its protein is CASSFTNEQFF.

The chain uses TRBV24-1 and TRBJ2-3, with D possibly matching TRBD1 (6 bases). This CDR3 is built from 14 residues. Per the germline V gene, CDR1 is KGHDR and CDR2 is SFDVKD. V gave up 2 bases and J gave up 5 bases, with 10 bases separating them. CDR3 nucleotide sequence: TGTGCCACCAGTGATTCTACAGGGATAGATACGCAGTATTTT. Translated, it gives CATSDSTGIDTQYF.

This clonotype was counted only a few times. V and J are TRBV4-2 and TRBJ2-5; perhaps TRBD1 as D (8 bases). This CDR3 has 15 amino acids. V shed 4 bases and J shed 5 bases, with 17 bases lying between them. Looked up from germline, CDR1 is LGHNA and CDR2 is YNFKEQ. The CDR3 coding sequence is TGTGCCAGCAGCCTTACCGTACAGGGGGGGGAGACCCAGTACTTC. Its translation is CASSLTVQGGETQYF.

V and J are TRBV7-9 and TRBJ1-2, with D unresolved. CDR1 SEHNR and CDR2 FQNEAQ come from the germline V gene (reference sequence). CDR3 size: 17 residues. V lost 8 bases to trimming and J lost 3 bases, with 25 bases between them. CDR3 nucleotide sequence: TGTGCCAGCCACAGCAACCGACAAATCCTTCTAGACTATGGCTACACCTTC. This gives the protein CASHSNRQILLDYGYTF.

In its sample, this clonotype was seen a few times. V is TRBV20-1 and J is TRBJ2-3; 8 bases are shared with TRBD2. Per the germline V gene, CDR1 is DFQATT and CDR2 is SNEGSKA (reference sequence). V lost 0 bases, J lost 3 bases, and 5 bases stayed unmatched. CDR3 length equals 15 residues. This chain's CDR3 is CSARDMGGRTDTQYF. The CDR3 nucleotides read TGCAGTGCTAGAGATATGGGCGGGAGGACAGATACGCAGTATTTT.

This clonotype has a handful of counts. This chain links TRBV7-6 with TRBJ1-6; D is uncertain. The V and J ends lost 3 bases and 10 bases respectively, with 10 bases between them. The V gene's germline CDR1 is SGHVS and CDR2 FNYEAQ. The CDR3 spans 13 residues. CDR3 loop: CASSFEADSPLHF. As DNA, the CDR3 is TGTGCCAGCAGCTTCGAGGCGGACTCACCCCTCCACTTT.

Regarding this clonotype: This may arise from a read error, as a much more abundant clone is one base away. CDR3 residues: CASSDDRILGEKLFF. The CDR3 DNA follows: TGTGCCAGCAGTGACGACAGGATCTTAGGTGAAAAACTGTTTTTT. The rearrangement uses TRBV2 and TRBJ1-4, with D possibly being TRBD1 (6 bases). Trimming stripped 3 bases from V and 7 bases from J, with 15 bases between. The CDR3 extends over 15 amino acids. Germline CDR1 and CDR2: SNHLY and FYNNEI.

This clonotype was counted between two and nine times. The rearrangement links TRBV20-1 to TRBJ2-7; unclear D gene. Trimming pared 2 bases from V and 6 bases from J, leaving 17 bases between. CDR3 length: 14 residues. Germline V gene lookup returns CDR1 DFQATT and CDR2 SNEGSKA (reference sequence). CDR3 nucleotide sequence: TGCAGTGCTAGACCGGGTTGGGAAGGGCGCGAGCAGTACTTC. Translation gives CSARPGWEGREQYF.

About this clonotype itself: Just one base apart from a much larger clone, this may be a read error. V and J are TRBV29-1 and TRBJ2-5; possibly TRBD1 for D (6 bases). The germline CDR1 and CDR2 sequences are SQVTM and ANQGSEA. Trimming stripped 0 bases from V and 1 base from J, with 15 bases between. The CDR3 covers 16 residues. Written as DNA, the CDR3 is TGCAGCGTTGAAGATCAGGACAGCACCATCCAAGAGACCCAGTACTTC. Residues: CSVEDQDSTIQETQYF.

This clonotype was seen ten or more times. V and J are TRBV5-6 and TRBJ2-7; TRBD1 aligns across 9 bases. V lost 7 bases, J lost 3 bases, and 8 bases stayed unmatched. Per germline, CDR1 SGHDT and CDR2 YYEEEE. The CDR3 runs 14 residues. CDR3 bases: TGTGCCAGCGGAATCGGGACAGGGTTCTACGAGCAGTACTTC. It encodes CASGIGTGFYEQYF.

Turning to this clonotype: A much larger clone lies one base from this, so it may be a read error. This chain joins TRBV27 and TRBJ2-5, with D possibly being TRBD2 (5 bases). The germline gives CDR1 MNHEY, CDR2 SMNVEV (reference sequence). CDR3 length equals 13 residues. In DNA form, the CDR3 reads TGTGCCGGCAGTTTGAGTGGAGGTGGAGGCCAGTACTTC. This encodes CAGSLSGGGGQYF.

There are many counts of this clonotype. The chain has TRBV7-2 and TRBJ2-5; TRBD1 matches 7 bases. V lost 5 bases and J lost 1; bases outside the gene matches: 10. Germline V lookup: CDR1 SGHTA, CDR2 FQGNSA. There are 16 residues in the CDR3. The CDR3 loop reads CASSPTGEGSQETQYF. The CDR3 nucleotides are TGTGCCAGCAGCCCCACAGGGGAAGGTTCCCAAGAGACCCAGTACTTC.

The table lists this clonotype with a few counts. The J gene is TRBJ2-5, the V gene TRBV7-8, with D unclear. Trimming took off 3 bases at V and 1 base at J, with 15 bases between the two ends. This CDR3 has 16 residues. Germline CDR1 reads SGHVS; CDR2 reads FQNEAQ. CDR3 in DNA: TGTGCCAGCAGCTTTTACTTCTCTCACTCCCAAGAGACCCAGTACTTC. Its translation: CASSFYFSHSQETQYF.

This clonotype was detected ten times or more. V is TRBV6-2 or TRBV6-3 and J is TRBJ2-7; D ambiguous. Germline V gene data show CDR1 as MNHEY and CDR2 as SVGEGT. V gave up 2 bases and J gave up 7 bases, with 6 bases separating them. This CDR3 is built from 11 residues. In DNA, the CDR3 is TGTGCCAGCAGTTACGTGGGAGAGCAGTACTTC. This sequence encodes CASSYVGEQYF.

Note on this clonotype: Germline and junction disagree at one end, which may indicate a read error. The chain joins TRBV27 to TRBJ1-5, with D perhaps TRBD1 (6 bases). Germline lookup yields CDR1 MNHEY and CDR2 SMNVEV (reference sequence). CDR3 length: 14 residues. For the CDR3, the DNA is TGTGCCAGCAGCCCTGGGGGCTTGGGTCAGCCCCAGCAATTT. This translates into CASSPGGLGQPQQF.

This clonotype was counted at least ten times. The CDR3 coding sequence is TGTGCCATCAGTCCGGGACTAGCGGATCCGTACTTC. It translates to CAISPGLADPYF. V gene TRBV10-3 combines with J gene TRBJ2-7; TRBD2 agrees at 11 bases. The CDR3 contains 12 residues. Germline V gives CDR1 ENHRY, CDR2 SYGVKD. J was trimmed by 12 bases and V by 5 bases; bases with no gene match: 6.

This clonotype was seen at least ten times. This sequence joins TRBV12-3 or TRBV12-4 and TRBJ2-3; no definite D call. The V end was cut by 5 bases, the J end by 6 bases, with 12 bases between. The CDR3 has 13 residues. The CDR3 loop is CASSPGFWDTQYF. The CDR3 region has the DNA TGTGCCAGCAGTCCAGGATTTTGGGATACGCAGTATTTT.